The text below deals with one T cell receptor (beta chain). Its antigen is still unknown. The data originate from a study of cytomegalovirus exposure and HLA in healthy donors. The study, taken as a whole, reports: Many donors shared some public TCRs, even though most TCR sequences were rare. Three CMV-associated chains proved CMV antigen-specific in vitro.

Primers for the PCR totalled 60 Vbeta and 13 Jbeta. Assay: immunoSEQ multiplex PCR; the TCRdb copy retains only in-frame clones and omits some. Of over 150,000 clones detected, around 80% appear once; the ten largest clones hold 1.2%. There were likely unrecorded immune exposures, though donors were nominally healthy when sampled. Trimming took 5 bases from V and 9 from J; bases not matched to a gene: 12. The CDR3 is made up of 15 amino acids. Germline assignment: CDR1 LNHDA and CDR2 SQIVND (reference sequence). This chain links TRBV19 with TRBJ2-4; 8 nucleotides line up with TRBD1. The TCR was taken from a girl aged 2-15 years in good health and CMV-seropositive. The sequencing sample was made of PBMCs. The CDR3 sequence: CASSGGRTGFSIQYF. CDR3 bases: TGTGCCAGTAGTGGGGGACGGACAGGGTTTAGCATTCAGTACTTC. Based on the CDR3 plus reference TRBV19 and TRBJ2-4, the full variable domain is DGGITQSPKYLFRKEGQNVTLSCEQNLNHDAMYWYRQDPGQGLRLIYYSQIVNDFQKGDIAEGYSVSREKKESFPLTVTSAQKNPTAFYLCASSGGRTGFSIQYFGAGTRLSVL.